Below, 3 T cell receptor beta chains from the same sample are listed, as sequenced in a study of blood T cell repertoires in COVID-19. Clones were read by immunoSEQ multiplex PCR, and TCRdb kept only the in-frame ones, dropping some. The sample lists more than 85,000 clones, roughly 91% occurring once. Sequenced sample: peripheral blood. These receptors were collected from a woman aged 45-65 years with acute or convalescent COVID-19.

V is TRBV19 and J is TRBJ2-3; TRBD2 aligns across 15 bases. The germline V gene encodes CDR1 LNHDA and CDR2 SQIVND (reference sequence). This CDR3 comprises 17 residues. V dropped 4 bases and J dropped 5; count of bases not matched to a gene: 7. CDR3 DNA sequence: TGTGCCAGTAGTAGCGGGACTAGCGGGAGGACCCGAGATACGCAGTATTTT. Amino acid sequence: CASSSGTSGRTRDTQYF.

CDR3 loop: CASRWGRSGANVLTF. In nucleotides, the CDR3 is TGTGCCAGCAGATGGGGGCGCTCTGGGGCCAACGTCCTGACTTTC. The chain uses TRBV27 and TRBJ2-6; D is possibly TRBD1 (6 bases). This CDR3 region has 15 residues. Between the trimmed V and J ends, which lost 6 bases and 0 bases, there was a span of 9 bases. Per the germline V gene, CDR1 is MNHEY and CDR2 is SMNVEV (reference sequence).

The CDR3 reads CASSPAIATNEKLFF. The DNA for the CDR3 is TGTGCCAGCAGTCCCGCGATAGCAACTAATGAAAAACTGTTTTTT. The chain combines TRBV6-5 with TRBJ1-4, with D uncertain. This CDR3 contains 15 residues. Germline V gene data show CDR1 as MNHEY and CDR2 as SVGAGI. Between the trimmed V and J ends, which lost 5 bases and 0 bases, there was a span of 10 bases.